This is a list of T cell receptor beta chains from one sample in a study of blood T cell repertoires in COVID-19. The data were produced by immunoSEQ multiplex PCR, yet TCRdb's version contains in-frame clones alone and is incomplete. This table has around 250,000 clones, 85% to 90% appearing once. Sequenced input: peripheral blood. Receptors originate from a woman in her 70s with active or convalescent COVID-19. Each CDR3 is given without its conserved first and last residue.

V	J	CDR3
TRBV6-2/TRBV6-3	TRBJ2-2	ASSSLGTGELF
TRBV6-2/TRBV6-3	TRBJ1-5	ASSPRAGGEKTQH
TRBV2	TRBJ1-6	ASIPGVSNSPLH
TRBV5-6	TRBJ1-2	ASSPGRAYGYT
TRBV19	TRBJ1-4	ASGVRRGFNEKLF
TRBV4-3	TRBJ1-2	ASTPQTGGAYGYT
TRBV10-3	TRBJ1-1	AISESTVQMNTEAF
TRBV6-5	TRBJ1-1	ASSYFWDRKNTEAF
TRBV7-2	TRBJ1-4	ASSLGGSYTEKLF
TRBV3-1/TRBV3-2	TRBJ1-3	ASSPGQGETTIY
TRBV5-1	TRBJ1-4	ASSLGGLSEKLF
TRBV6-5	TRBJ2-7	ASSYLAGESSYEQY
TRBV5-1	TRBJ1-2	ASSTDTYGYT
TRBV4-3	TRBJ1-3	ASSQVKPFAGNTIY
TRBV5-6	TRBJ1-5	ASSLGDREFGQPQH
TRBV5-6	TRBJ2-7	ASSLGGRAAYEQY
TRBV7-2	TRBJ1-1	ASSRGEGFTEAF
TRBV9	TRBJ2-5	ASSSRGQETQY
TRBV18	TRBJ1-5	ASSGTGLGNQPQH
TRBV7-2	TRBJ1-1	ASSSKSGLIIEAF
TRBV20-1	TRBJ2-5	SASPGTGVQETQY
TRBV29-1	TRBJ1-1	SVRATTGGDTEAF
TRBV13	TRBJ1-6	ASSLGRVFEFNSPLH
TRBV7-9	TRBJ1-3	ASSFQDSGNTIY
TRBV7-8	TRBJ1-1	ASSSRTGGGNTEAF
TRBV18	TRBJ1-2	ASSPYNNIGTGTAVGGYT
TRBV6-2/TRBV6-3	TRBJ2-7	ASSYSGGRYEQY
TRBV5-4	TRBJ1-2	ASSFGTKNYGYT
TRBV29-1	TRBJ1-5	SVVDSGNQPQH
TRBV4-1	TRBJ1-4	ASSLGTGYNEKLF
TRBV5-1	TRBJ1-1	ASSFHTNTEAF
TRBV27	TRBJ1-1	ASRPQGAGTEAF
TRBV29-1	TRBJ2-7	SVSTDRGLREQY
TRBV5-4	TRBJ2-1	ASSPGLASDEQF
TRBV4-3	TRBJ2-5	ASSQDWGLVETQY
TRBV6-2/TRBV6-3	TRBJ1-5	ASSMTGGHQPQH
TRBV10-3	TRBJ1-1	AISGGPNTEAF
TRBV10-3	TRBJ1-5	AIGETGSVGNQPQH
TRBV19	TRBJ2-3	ASSIGGGSTDTQY
TRBV4-1	TRBJ1-3	ASSQDEGASGNTIY
TRBV5-1	TRBJ1-1	ASSWGGLDVNTEAF
TRBV5-1	TRBJ2-3	ASSRGHPTDTQY